What follows describes a single T cell receptor (beta chain). Its matching antigen is unknown. The assay was immunoSEQ multiplex PCR, and TCRdb's table has in-frame clones only and misses some. The data show about 43,000 clones, with about 65% seen just once and approximately 3% held by the top ten. These data originate in a study of PD-1 blockade in classical Hodgkin lymphoma. Study overall: Administration of nivolumab to patients was at 3 mg/kg intravenously every 2 weeks. Study-wide findings and caveats: Baseline diversity in complete responders resembled that of newly diagnosed patients. Before treatment, TCR diversity in newly diagnosed patients was reportedly lower than in healthy donors.

The CDR3 is 14 amino acids. V lost 2 bases and J 3 bases, leaving 5 bases between the germline ends. CDR1 and CDR2 (germline): MNHEY, SMNVEV (reference sequence). Every patient experienced relapse after autologous stem cell transplantation, and brentuximab vedotin exposure varied. The patients, who had relapsed/refractory classical Hodgkin lymphoma, achieved best responses of complete response, partial response or progressive disease. This sample comprised peripheral blood mononuclear cells (PBMCs), obtained before the second cycle of nivolumab. This TCR was recovered from a human donor with classical Hodgkin lymphoma. The V gene is TRBV27, the J gene TRBJ1-6; D gene uncertain. CDR3 protein: CASSLAGYNSPLHF. The CDR3 region has the DNA TGTGCCAGCAGTTTAGCAGGCTATAATTCACCCCTCCACTTT.